The 17 T cell receptor beta chains in this list originate from one sample, sequenced in a study of blood T cells in healthy people across ages. A second PCR of 7 to 11 cycles used a sample-barcoded 5' primer and a J-beta primer mix. A single record per CDR3 protein comes from TCRdb applying MiXCR to the 5' RACE reads. In the table there are 910,000 or so distinct CDR3 sequences, about 53% of which are singletons. Sequenced input: blood. The receptor set was obtained from a woman aged 60 to 75 in good health.

J is TRBJ2-1 and V is TRBV3-1; TRBD2 is a possible D gene (5 bases). From germline, CDR1 is LGHDT and CDR2 YNNKEL (reference sequence). Trimming stripped 4 bases from V and 3 bases from J, with 13 bases between. This CDR3 comprises 15 residues. The CDR3 nucleotides read TGTGCCAGCAGCCCCCAAAGCGGTGTCTACAATGAGCAGTTCTTC. Amino acid sequence: CASSPQSGVYNEQFF.

The chain's CDR3 is CATSGTSPYEQYF. In DNA, the CDR3 is TGCGCCACCTCGGGGACTAGTCCCTACGAGCAGTACTTC. V and J are TRBV5-1 and TRBJ2-7; 8 nucleotides agree with TRBD2. The junction had 7 bases not matched to a gene; V was cut back by 9 bases and J by 2 bases. Looked up from germline, CDR1 is SGHRS and CDR2 is YFSETQ. CDR3 size: 13 residues.

The genes are TRBV20-1 and TRBJ1-2, with a possible D match to TRBD1 (5 bases). Trimming removed 3 bases from V and 6 bases from J, with 17 bases in between. CDR3 size: 14 residues. The V gene's germline CDR1 is DFQATT and CDR2 SNEGSKA (reference sequence). The CDR3 coding sequence is TGCAGTGCTAGCACGACAGAAAAGTCGGATGGCTACACCTTC. It codes for CSASTTEKSDGYTF.

This clonotype showed up just a few times. In nucleotides, the CDR3 is TGTGCCAGCAGCGTAGACACGGGCTACACCTTC. Its translation is CASSVDTGYTF. J is TRBJ1-2 and V is TRBV9; D ambiguous. The germline V gene encodes CDR1 SGDLS and CDR2 YYNGEE. V lost 0 bases and J 8 bases, leaving 5 bases between the germline ends. This CDR3 contains 11 residues.

The chain uses TRBV13 and TRBJ2-7; D possibly corresponds to TRBD2 (7 bases). V dropped 5 bases and J dropped 5 bases, with 19 bases sitting between them. There are 15 residues in the CDR3. Germline lookup yields CDR1 PRHDT and CDR2 FYEKMQ (reference sequence). The CDR3 DNA reads TGTGCCAGCAGCCCTTACCCAAGGGGGGGACACGAGCAGTACTTC. It codes for CASSPYPRGGHEQYF.

This rearrangement joins TRBV28 to TRBJ2-7, with TRBD2 matching 10 bases. The CDR3 contains 16 residues. The V segment lost 4 bases and the J segment 0 bases; nucleotides outside the gene matches: 6. Germline-derived CDR1 and CDR2 are MDHEN and SYDVKM. The CDR3 nucleotides read TGTGCCAGCAGTTCGGCTAGCGGGGGATTCTCCTACGAGCAGTACTTC. This codes for CASSSASGGFSYEQYF.

In its sample, this clonotype was seen once. The J gene is TRBJ2-1, the V gene TRBV20-1, with TRBD2 matching 8 bases. Germline values: CDR1 DFQATT, CDR2 SNEGSKA (reference sequence). The CDR3 contains 14 residues. J lost 5 bases, V lost 5 bases, and 8 bases had no gene match. CDR3 loop: CSASAGELDNEQFF. The CDR3 DNA sequence: TGCAGTGCTTCAGCGGGAGAATTGGACAATGAGCAGTTCTTC.

This clonotype was detected only a few times. The genes are TRBV7-2 and TRBJ2-7; D might be TRBD2 (7 bases). V gave up 0 bases and J gave up 2 bases, with 11 bases separating them. The CDR3 has 15 residues. Germline V gene sequence: CDR1 SGHTA, CDR2 FQGNSA. The CDR3 DNA reads as TGTGCCAGCAGCTTAGCGGGAGGGGGACCCTACGAGCAGTACTTC. Translation: CASSLAGGGPYEQYF.

This clonotype was picked up a small number of times. The chain uses TRBV5-1 and TRBJ2-7; D gene unclear. Trimming took 2 bases from V and 2 from J, leaving 14 bases between them. CDR3 length: 15 amino acids. CDR1 SGHRS and CDR2 YFSETQ come from the germline V gene. The CDR3 nucleotides read TGCGCCAGCAGCTTTTCCTCGAACCTCCCCTACGAGCAGTACTTC. Protein product: CASSFSSNLPYEQYF.

This clonotype appeared once. The rearrangement links TRBV7-8 to TRBJ1-5; D perhaps matches TRBD1 (6 bases). V shed 1 base and J shed 0 bases, with 13 bases lying between them. The germline V gene has CDR1 SGHVS and CDR2 FQNEAQ. The CDR3 covers 17 residues. The CDR3 DNA reads as TGTGCCAGCAGCTTAGTCACAGGGTTATATAGCAATCAGCCCCAGCATTTT. Translating it yields CASSLVTGLYSNQPQHF.

The V and J genes are TRBV20-1 and TRBJ1-5; D remains unclear. CDR1 DFQATT and CDR2 SNEGSKA come from the germline V gene (reference sequence). The CDR3 has 14 residues. Trimming took off 2 bases at V and 0 bases at J, with 8 bases between the two ends. The CDR3 region has the DNA TGCAGTGCTAGAAATACGGATAGCAATCAGCCCCAGCATTTT. Its translation: CSARNTDSNQPQHF.

The CDR3, as DNA: TGTGCCAGCAGGGACGGCATGAACACTGAAGCTTTCTTT. Amino acid sequence: CASRDGMNTEAFF. The chain combines TRBV7-2 with TRBJ1-1; D uncertain. Trimming took off 6 bases at V and 0 bases at J, with 8 bases between the two ends. CDR1 is SGHTA, CDR2 FQGNSA, per germline. This CDR3 contains 13 residues.

The gene calls are TRBV5-1 and TRBJ1-5; TRBD1 is a possible D gene (5 bases). There are 15 residues in the CDR3. The V end lost 0 bases, the J end lost 5 bases, and 12 bases lay between the germline ends. Germline values: CDR1 SGHRS, CDR2 YFSETQ. The CDR3 DNA sequence: TGCGCCAGCAGCTTGGCTGGCAGGGAAGATCAGCCCCAGCATTTT. Translation: CASSLAGREDQPQHF.

The V call is TRBV10-3, the J call TRBJ2-1, with TRBD1 identical over 9 bases. The CDR3 runs to 16 residues. Germline V gene data show CDR1 as ENHRY and CDR2 as SYGVKD. V shed 3 bases and J 6 bases; nucleotides not matched to a gene: 9. The CDR3 DNA follows: TGTGCCATCAGTGAAAATCCGGGACAGGGTACCAATGAGCAGTTCTTC. Translating it yields CAISENPGQGTNEQFF.

The chain combines TRBV7-9 with TRBJ2-2, with D possibly being TRBD2 (6 bases). The CDR3 has 16 amino acids. From germline, CDR1 is SEHNR and CDR2 FQNEAQ (reference sequence). V gave up 5 bases and J gave up 2 bases, with 15 bases separating them. DNA for the CDR3: TGTGCCAGCAGCCAAAACGGACTACGAAACACCGGGGAGCTGTTTTTT. Protein product: CASSQNGLRNTGELFF.

The rearrangement joins TRBV3-1 to TRBJ2-7, with D unresolved. There are 16 residues in the CDR3. The V end lost 1 base, the J end lost 3 bases, and 16 bases lay between the germline ends. Germline CDR1 LGHDT, CDR2 YNNKEL (reference sequence). The CDR3 DNA follows: TGTGCCAGCAGCCAAGGACCCCCTGCTGGGTTCTACGAGCAGTACTTC. This sequence encodes CASSQGPPAGFYEQYF.

This chain links TRBV29-1 with TRBJ1-1, with D hard to call. CDR3 length equals 10 residues. With 4 bases removed from V and 12 bases from J, the gap between germline ends came to 12 bases. Looked up from germline, CDR1 is SQVTM and CDR2 is ANQGSEA. The CDR3 DNA sequence: TGCAGCGTTGTGGGTGGAGTCTCTTTCTTT. The encoded protein is CSVVGGVSFF.